This TCR beta chain originates from a study of cytomegalovirus exposure and HLA in healthy donors. The overall study: Of all 380 or so donors who were genotyped, 81% belonged to the Caucasian-associated ancestry cluster.

As regards this clone: Its antigen is unknown.

CDR3 length: 12 residues. CDR1 is MDHEN, CDR2 SYDVKM, per germline. V shed 6 bases and J shed 4 bases, with 9 bases lying between them. The study, taken as a whole, reports: A later analysis found that most CMV-associated TCR beta chains appeared HLA-restricted. Analysis was carried out at a later point, and it linked a missense DCLRE1C variant to TCR beta V- and J-gene trimming. Later analysis suggested links between common viral pathogens and several top significant clusters.

The PCR had 60 Vbeta and 13 Jbeta primers. Method: immunoSEQ multiplex PCR; TCRdb's copy keeps in-frame clones and lacks some. The sample lists 40,000 to 45,000 clones; 50% were seen once. The sequenced sample was PBMCs. The V and J genes are TRBV28 and TRBJ1-2; maybe TRBD1 (6 bases). This receptor was obtained from a human donor in good health. The CDR3: CASRDSLYGYTF. The CDR3 DNA reads TGTGCCAGCAGGGACAGCCTCTATGGCTACACCTTC.